The present T cell receptor (beta chain) was sequenced within a study of T cells after somatic rescue of genetic block. Assay: immunoSEQ multiplex PCR; the TCRdb copy retains only in-frame clones and omits some. The sample records roughly 71,000 clones, roughly 93% being singletons. This CDR3 has 16 residues. Germline-derived CDR1 and CDR2 are SEHNR and FQNEAQ (reference sequence). The J segment lost 2 bases and the V segment lost 3 bases, leaving 8 bases of the junction unmatched. The chain employs TRBV7-9 and TRBJ2-3; 7 bases align to TRBD1. The specimen sequenced was peripheral blood mononuclear cells (PBMCs). This TCR came from a young man. CDR3 nucleotide sequence: TGTGCCAGCAGCTTCACCCCGACAGGGATCACAGATACGCAGTATTTT. Translating gives CASSFTPTGITDTQYF.